This TCR beta chain was identified in a study of blood T cell repertoires in COVID-19. The overall study: Whether acute or convalescent, the COVID-19 samples came from the United States, Italy and Spain. The cDNA or gDNA used as material had been derived from T cells, B-cell-depleted T cells, or PBMCs.

Germline lookup yields CDR1 MDHEN and CDR2 SYDVKM. The CDR3 consists of 13 residues. With 7 bases removed from V and 4 bases from J, the gap between germline ends came to 11 bases. Original handling: Amplification from reference gene primers served as the basis for estimated nucleated cell counts. Repertoires were generated with immunoSEQ multiplex PCR, while TCRdb's copy carries only in-frame clones and drops some. V, J and clone size are those of that table, while D and trimming were read from the DNA. The sample holds about 400,000 clones, 85% to 90% seen once. Sequencing was done on a sample of peripheral blood. This receptor was taken from a human donor in a cohort sampled during active COVID-19. J is TRBJ1-3 and V is TRBV28; a weak D match, TRBD1 (6 bases). CDR3 DNA: TGTGCCAGCACAGGGGATTCCGGAAACACCATATATTTT. Translated, it gives CASTGDSGNTIYF. Complete variable domain (other parts from reference TRBV28 and TRBJ1-3): DVKVTQSSRYLVKRTGEKVFLECVQDMDHENMFWYRQDPGLGLRLIYFSYDVKMKEKGDIPEGYSVSREKKERFSLILESASTNQTSMYLCASTGDSGNTIYFGEGSWLTVV.